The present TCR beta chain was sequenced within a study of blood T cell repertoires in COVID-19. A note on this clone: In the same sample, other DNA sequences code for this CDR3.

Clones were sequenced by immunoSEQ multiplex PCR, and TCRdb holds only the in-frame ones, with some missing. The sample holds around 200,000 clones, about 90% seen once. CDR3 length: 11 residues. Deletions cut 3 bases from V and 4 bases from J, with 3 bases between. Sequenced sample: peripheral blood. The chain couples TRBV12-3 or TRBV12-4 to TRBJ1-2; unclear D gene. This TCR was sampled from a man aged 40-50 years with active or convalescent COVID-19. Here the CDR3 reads CASSLSYGYTF. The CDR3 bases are TGTGCCAGCAGTTTGAGCTATGGCTACACCTTC.